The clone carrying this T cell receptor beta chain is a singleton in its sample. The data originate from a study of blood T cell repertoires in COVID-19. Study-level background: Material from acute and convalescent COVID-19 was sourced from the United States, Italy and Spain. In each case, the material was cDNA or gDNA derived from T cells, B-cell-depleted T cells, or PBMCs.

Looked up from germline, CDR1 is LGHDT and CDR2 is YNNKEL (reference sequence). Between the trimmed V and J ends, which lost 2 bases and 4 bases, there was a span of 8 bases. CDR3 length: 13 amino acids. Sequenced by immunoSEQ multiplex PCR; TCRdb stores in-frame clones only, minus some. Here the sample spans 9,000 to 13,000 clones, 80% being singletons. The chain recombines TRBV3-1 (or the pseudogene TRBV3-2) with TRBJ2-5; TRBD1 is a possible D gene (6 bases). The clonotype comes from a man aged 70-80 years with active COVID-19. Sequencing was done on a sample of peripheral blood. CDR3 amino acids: CASSQKGGETQYF. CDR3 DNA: TGTGCCAGCAGCCAAAAAGGGGGAGAGACCCAGTACTTC.